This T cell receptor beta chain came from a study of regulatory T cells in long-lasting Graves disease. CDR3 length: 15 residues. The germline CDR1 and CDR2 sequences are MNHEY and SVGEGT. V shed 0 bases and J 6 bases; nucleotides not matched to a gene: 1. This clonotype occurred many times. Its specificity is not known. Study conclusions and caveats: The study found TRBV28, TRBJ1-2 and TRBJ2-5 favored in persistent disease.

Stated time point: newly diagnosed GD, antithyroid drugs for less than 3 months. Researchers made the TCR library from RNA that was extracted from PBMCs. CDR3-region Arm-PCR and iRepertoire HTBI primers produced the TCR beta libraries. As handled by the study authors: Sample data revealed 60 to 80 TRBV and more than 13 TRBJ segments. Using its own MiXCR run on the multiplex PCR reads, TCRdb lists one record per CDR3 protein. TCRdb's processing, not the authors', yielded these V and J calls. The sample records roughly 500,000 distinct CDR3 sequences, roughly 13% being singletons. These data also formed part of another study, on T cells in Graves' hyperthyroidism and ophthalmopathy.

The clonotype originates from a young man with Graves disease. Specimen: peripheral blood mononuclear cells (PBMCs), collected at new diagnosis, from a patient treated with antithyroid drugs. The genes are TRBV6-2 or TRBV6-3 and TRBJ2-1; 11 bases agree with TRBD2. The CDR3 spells CASSYSLAGANEQFF. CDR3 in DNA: TGTGCCAGCAGTTACTCACTAGCGGGAGCCAATGAGCAGTTCTTC.